This T cell receptor beta chain was recovered during a study of T cells in Graves' hyperthyroidism and ophthalmopathy. Germline-derived CDR1 and CDR2 are MNHEY and SMNVEV (reference sequence). Trimming shortened V by 6 bases and J by 0 bases, and 18 bases separated the two germline ends. The CDR3 has 18 amino acids. Preceding any ophthalmopathy symptoms, the blood sample dates from first hyperthyroidism diagnosis. This clonotype was recorded a few times. Antigen unknown. What was amplified from RNA transcripts were TCR beta CDR3 regions. The HTBI primer set drove a first-round RT-PCR of the TCR CDR3. One entry per CDR3 protein results from TCRdb running MiXCR on the multiplex PCR reads. The sample yields 250,000 or so distinct CDR3 sequences, more than 14% seen once. Overall study results and limits: The majority of expanded thyroid clonotypes above 0.001 also appeared in blood.

The sequencing sample was made of blood. The chain is built from TRBV27 and TRBJ1-6; D is undetermined. The receptor was isolated from a middle-aged woman with Graves' hyperthyroidism that later progressed to Graves' ophthalmopathy. In DNA, the CDR3 is TGTGCCAGCAGAAAAGGGAGTAAGACCACCTCCTATAATTCACCCCTCCACTTT. Amino acid sequence: CASRKGSKTTSYNSPLHF.